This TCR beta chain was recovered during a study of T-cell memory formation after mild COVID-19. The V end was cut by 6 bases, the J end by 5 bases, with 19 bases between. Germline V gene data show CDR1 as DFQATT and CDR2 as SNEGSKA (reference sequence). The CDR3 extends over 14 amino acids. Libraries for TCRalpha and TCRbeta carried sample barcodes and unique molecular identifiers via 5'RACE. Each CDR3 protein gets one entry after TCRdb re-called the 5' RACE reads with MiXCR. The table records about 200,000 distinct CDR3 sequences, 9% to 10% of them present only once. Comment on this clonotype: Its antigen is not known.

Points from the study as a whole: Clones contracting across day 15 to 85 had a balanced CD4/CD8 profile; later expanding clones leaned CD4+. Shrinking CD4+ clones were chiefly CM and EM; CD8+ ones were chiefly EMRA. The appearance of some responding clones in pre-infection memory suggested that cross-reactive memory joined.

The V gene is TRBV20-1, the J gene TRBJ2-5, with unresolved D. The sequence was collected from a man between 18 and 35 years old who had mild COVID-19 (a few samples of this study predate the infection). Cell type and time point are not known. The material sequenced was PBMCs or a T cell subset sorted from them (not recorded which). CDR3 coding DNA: TGCAGTGCCAGCCCGGCTCTAACACGGGAGACCCAGTACTTC. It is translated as CSASPALTRETQYF.